The T cell receptor (beta chain) under discussion was sequenced for a study of blood T cell repertoires in COVID-19. The assay was immunoSEQ multiplex PCR, and TCRdb's table has in-frame clones only and misses some. The table lists some 150,000 clones, approximately 86% of them singletons. The CDR3 consists of 11 residues. Germline lookup yields CDR1 LGHDT and CDR2 YNNKEL (reference sequence). V was clipped by 2 bases and J by 6 bases, with 4 bases between them. The gene calls are TRBV3-1 (or the pseudogene TRBV3-2) and TRBJ1-1; the D is unclear. The clonotype comes from a woman aged 60 to 75 with active or convalescent COVID-19. The specimen sequenced was peripheral blood. The CDR3 spells CASSQRAEAFF. The CDR3 bases are TGTGCCAGCAGCCAACGAGCTGAAGCTTTCTTT.